This entry lists 5 T cell receptor beta chains sequenced from one sample in a study of blood T cell repertoires in COVID-19. Libraries were prepared by immunoSEQ multiplex PCR; TCRdb keeps only in-frame clonotypes and omits some of them. The sample contains roughly 100,000 clones, about 85% of which appear only once. Material: peripheral blood. Receptors were obtained from a man in his forties or fifties with active COVID-19.

The rearrangement uses TRBV9 and TRBJ1-1; 7 bases agree with TRBD1. The germline CDR1 and CDR2 sequences are SGDLS and YYNGEE. This CDR3 spans 15 amino acids. V shed 4 bases and J 4 bases; nucleotides not matched to a gene: 10. The CDR3: CASSPRQGGGTEAFF. In DNA, the CDR3 is TGTGCCAGCAGCCCCCGCCAGGGGGGAGGCACTGAAGCTTTCTTT. The full variable domain, with the rest looked up from reference TRBV9 and TRBJ1-1, is DSGVTQTPKHLITATGQRVTLRCSPRSGDLSVYWYQQSLDQGLQFLIQYYNGEERAKGNILERFSAQQFPDLHSELNLSSLELGDSALYFCASSPRQGGGTEAFFGQGTRLTVV.

The chain joins TRBV30 to TRBJ1-3; no reliable D call. The V gene lost 2 bases and the J gene lost 0 bases, with 5 bases spanning the gap. Germline CDR1 GTSNPN, CDR2 SVGIG (reference sequence). This CDR3 spans 13 amino acids. In DNA, the CDR3 is TGTGCCTGGAGTATCAGCTCTGGAAACACCATATATTTT. This translates into CAWSISSGNTIYF.

J is TRBJ2-3 and V is TRBV5-1; 8 bases line up with TRBD1. This CDR3 is built from 12 residues. The ends lost 1 base at V and 10 bases at J; junction bases unmatched: 2. CDR1 and CDR2 from the germline V gene are SGHRS and YFSETQ. The CDR3 DNA is TGCGCCAGCAGCTTGACAGGGGGTGCGCAGTATTTT. Protein sequence: CASSLTGGAQYF.

This clone was found a few times. The V gene is TRBV19, the J gene TRBJ1-2; a possible D gene is TRBD1 (6 bases). Between the trimmed V and J ends, which lost 6 bases and 6 bases, there was a span of 20 bases. Germline CDR1 reads LNHDA; CDR2 reads SQIVND (reference sequence). The CDR3 contains 15 residues. The CDR3 DNA follows: TGTGCCAGTAGCCAATTGGGGGGGCCCGGGGATGGCTACACCTTC. Translation gives CASSQLGGPGDGYTF.

This clone was picked up a small number of times. The V and J genes are TRBV14 and TRBJ2-1; 7 bases are shared with TRBD1. CDR3 length equals 15 residues. The germline V gene has CDR1 SGHDN and CDR2 FVKESK. Unmatched junction bases numbered 14, after V lost 1 base and J lost 14 bases. As DNA, the CDR3 is TGTGCCAGCAGCCAAGGAATAGAAGACAGGGTGGATAAGTTCTTC. Translation: CASSQGIEDRVDKFF.